The T cell receptor beta chain under discussion was sequenced for a study of beta chain features in type 1 diabetes (dated by TCRdb to the late 2010s). Background for the entire study: Mean age, gender distribution, total cell number and subset yield were not different between patients and healthy donors. A total of 90 million to 130 million sorted cells were examined across all samples, and a strong correlation was observed between cell number per subset and RNA yield. In the study, recently diagnosed type 1 diabetes patients and matched healthy donors were compared on the TCRB repertoires of their sorted circulating CD4+ T cell subsets. Regulatory and stem cell-like memory subsets were obtained from only 8 patients and about eight healthy donors, while naive and central memory subsets were obtained from all 30 or so donors. Broad study findings and their caveats: Shorter templates might be favored by PCR, yet because patient and control samples were amplified and corrected together, any such skew would affect both groups equally. A moderate but significant shortening of TCRB CDR3 length was observed in type 1 diabetes patients in all four CD4+ subsets. Because cDNA was sequenced instead of genomic DNA, highly expressing activated cells could be over-represented, though the groups showed no difference in activation or CD3 levels. Only small numbers of individuals were included in the HLA sub-analyses, which left unresolved whether HLA type had any influence on TCRB rearrangement. Patients with type 1 diabetes made fewer insertions and deleted more nucleotides at VDJ recombination sites, implying thymic rearrangement abnormalities. The naive, central memory and regulatory TCRB repertoires appeared to resemble one another more closely among patients than among healthy donors.

All of the isolated RNA was reverse transcribed with the High Capacity cDNA Reverse Transcription Kit, so expressed TCRB transcripts were sequenced. Naive, central memory and regulatory T cell samples underwent deep immunoSEQ sequencing, averaging roughly 3.3 million total reads per sample. Sorted cells were lysed in RLT buffer, and RNA was extracted using DNase-treated RNeasy Micro or Mini kits according to cell number. To prevent cross-contamination, each cell subset was processed individually, whereas patient and healthy donor samples were processed jointly. Using the immunoSEQ multiplex PCR, TCRB sequences were amplified from cDNA into 87-bp fragments spanning the CDR3 region. The amplicons were sequenced using the Illumina HiSeq platform. The source study handled its data this way. Synthetic template baselines were used to correct PCR bias computationally, reads within Hamming distance 2 were collapsed together, and singletons that could not be merged were discarded. Reads were aligned against IMGT to assign V, D and J genes, CDR3 length and insertions or deletions at six rearrangement sites. Within each subset, clonotype counts were normalized to sorted cell number, after which true diversity and Gini coefficients were computed with the tcR R package. The overlap coefficient, calculated on TCRB nucleotide sequences, was used to measure repertoire sharing. Out-of-frame TCRB sequences from naive cells were analyzed as a proxy for the pre-selection repertoire. TCRdb holds this immuneACCESS table with in-frame rearrangements only. Some clones are missing; in checked studies, unresolved V genes explain under half, and the rest has no known cause. V and J calls and clone size follow that table, whereas D and trimming were derived from the DNA. The sample data list around 400,000 clones, and roughly 12% of these were observed just once. In total, the top ten clones hold 0.017% of the sample.

As concerns this clone: Its antigen is currently not known. Per-base qualities were not stored, and no clone one base away is much larger.

The V end loses 5 bases and the J end loses 1 base, and a stretch of 14 bases separates them. Its CDR3 holds 15 amino acids, cysteine through phenylalanine. Only the CDR3 portion is preserved as DNA: 45 bases, with reading frame beginning at the first base. Taken from the germline V gene, the CDR1 and CDR2 loops are MNHNS and SASEGT. Each donor gave one peripheral blood draw, averaging approximately 0.11 L, which was collected into heparinised tubes. Naive, central memory, regulatory and stem cell-like memory CD4+ T cells were sorted on a BD FACSAria II using a panel including CD45RO, CCR7, CD25, CD127, CD95 and CD27. Purity was above 98% for every sorted population. Right away, PBMCs were isolated by Lymphoprep density gradient centrifugation and were stained directly, with no culture step. Samples were stained and sorted in pairs, with one healthy donor and one patient per experiment, so that batch effects were minimized.

The chain is encoded by TRBV6-1 joined to TRBJ2-5; TRBD2 could be the D gene, as 6 bases match. This receptor was obtained from a man aged 18 to 35 in good health. Material: naive CD4+ T cells from blood. The sample's cell subset or site label, decoded: true naive CD4+ T cells. DNA sequence: TGTGCCAGCAGTACTCCCAAGGGAGGCCAAGAGACCCAGTACTTC. This sequence encodes CASSTPKGGQETQYF.